Listed here are 19 T cell receptor beta chains from one sample, sequenced in a study of Tregs in tolerant kidney transplant recipients. Measured with immunoSEQ multiplex PCR; TCRdb has only the in-frame clones, and not every one. Here the sample spans around 230,000 clones, roughly four fifths being singletons. Sequenced sample: CD4+ T cells from blood. These receptors were obtained from a human donor in good health.

The CDR3 DNA reads TGTGCCAGTCGCCGTATGGCCCAGGCGAGGGGCTACACCTTC. It codes for CASRRMAQARGYTF. The chain carries TRBV11-2 and TRBJ1-2; D unclear. CDR3 length: 14 residues. Germline assignment: CDR1 SGHAT and CDR2 FQNNGV. V was trimmed by 9 bases and J by 8 bases, leaving 22 bases between them.

The chain recombines TRBV19 with TRBJ2-7; 7 bases line up with TRBD2. The CDR3 has 15 amino acids. Looked up from germline, CDR1 is LNHDA and CDR2 is SQIVND (reference sequence). After removal of 5 bases from V and 2 bases from J, the junction contained 9 bases not matched to a gene. CDR3 protein: CASSPRTSPTYEQYF. The CDR3 nucleotides are TGTGCCAGTAGTCCGAGGACTAGTCCCACCTACGAGCAGTACTTC.

This chain connects TRBV6-5 to TRBJ1-1, with D tentatively TRBD1 (6 bases). Trimming shortened V by 2 bases and J by 7 bases, and 17 bases separated the two germline ends. Looked up from germline, CDR1 is MNHEY and CDR2 is SVGAGI. This CDR3 is 15 amino acids long. CDR3 in amino acids: CASSYGGGHRIEAFF. The CDR3 DNA reads as TGTGCCAGCAGTTACGGGGGGGGGCATCGTATTGAAGCTTTCTTT.

This chain joins TRBV2 and TRBJ2-1; D might be TRBD1 (5 bases). Germline CDR1 reads SNHLY; CDR2 reads FYNNEI. This CDR3 spans 14 amino acids. The V end was cut by 10 bases, the J end by 0 bases, with 13 bases between. CDR3 DNA: TGTGCCACTAGACAGAGGAGCTCCTACAATGAGCAGTTCTTC. This sequence encodes CATRQRSSYNEQFF.

CDR3 coding DNA: TGCAGCGTTGGTGCAGGGGAGTCGTACACTGAAGCTTTCTTT. This encodes CSVGAGESYTEAFF. V usage is TRBV29-1 and J usage is TRBJ1-1; weak D call: TRBD1 (6 bases). The CDR3 is 14 amino acids. Germline CDR1 reads SQVTM; CDR2 reads ANQGSEA. V gave up 4 bases and J gave up 3 bases, with 15 bases separating them.

The sample holds one count of this clone. The chain links TRBV5-6 to TRBJ1-1; 9 bases map to TRBD1. The CDR3 totals 15 residues. V was clipped by 3 bases and J by 7 bases; unmatched bases: 10. CDR1 and CDR2 (germline): SGHDT, YYEEEE. The CDR3 nucleotides read TGTGCCAGCAGCTATTATGTATGGGGACAGGGTGAAGCTTTCTTT. Translating it yields CASSYYVWGQGEAFF.

The rearrangement joins TRBV5-1 to TRBJ1-2; the D gene is possibly TRBD1 (5 bases). Trimming left V 4 bases short and J 4 bases short, with 17 bases between. The germline CDR1 and CDR2 sequences are SGHRS and YFSETQ. This CDR3 comprises 15 residues. CDR3 region: CASSPSGGGGYGYTF. DNA of the CDR3: TGCGCCAGCAGCCCGTCTGGTGGGGGAGGCTATGGCTACACCTTC.

This clone has more than one count but fewer than ten. The chain combines TRBV19 with TRBJ2-5, with D unclear. CDR1 LNHDA and CDR2 SQIVND come from the germline V gene (reference sequence). With 3 bases removed from V and 3 bases from J, the gap between germline ends came to 8 bases. The CDR3 extends over 13 amino acids. DNA of the CDR3: TGTGCCAGTAGTATCAAACCGAAAGAGACCCAGTACTTC. Translated, it gives CASSIKPKETQYF.

J is TRBJ2-4 and V is TRBV11-1; no reliable D call. There are 14 residues in the CDR3. Trimming removed 0 bases at V and 5 bases at J, with 8 bases between. The V gene's germline CDR1 is SGHAT and CDR2 FQDESV (reference sequence). CDR3 DNA: TGTGCCAGCAGCTTAGCGGGCGGACAAAACATTCAGTACTTC. Protein sequence: CASSLAGGQNIQYF.

J is TRBJ2-1 and V is TRBV10-3; TRBD2 matches at 13 bases. Germline V gene lookup returns CDR1 ENHRY and CDR2 SYGVKD. With V trimmed by 9 bases and J by 10 bases, 18 bases remained unmatched. The CDR3 consists of 17 residues. CDR3 bases: TGTGCCATTGGACTAGCGGGGGCGATAGGGGGTACACGAGAGCAGTTCTTC. Encoded protein: CAIGLAGAIGGTREQFF.

V usage is TRBV25-1 and J usage is TRBJ1-1, with unresolved D. The V and J ends lost 1 base and 1 base respectively, with 10 bases between them. This CDR3 has 15 residues. From germline, CDR1 is MGHDK and CDR2 SYGVNS. Here the CDR3 DNA reads TGTGCCAGCAGTGAATCGGCGAGGAGGAACACTGAAGCTTTCTTT. Protein sequence: CASSESARRNTEAFF.

The chain carries TRBV5-5 and TRBJ2-5; D is uncertain. Germline loops: CDR1 SGHKS, CDR2 YYEKEE (reference sequence). This CDR3 is 14 amino acids long. V dropped 0 bases and J dropped 3 bases, with 9 bases sitting between them. CDR3 protein: CASSLAPTEETQYF. CDR3 nucleotide sequence: TGTGCCAGCAGCTTGGCGCCGACTGAAGAGACCCAGTACTTC.

This chain uses TRBV2 with TRBJ2-4; TRBD1 might be the D (6 bases). The CDR3 runs to 16 residues. Germline V gene data show CDR1 as SNHLY and CDR2 as FYNNEI. V dropped 2 bases and J dropped 0 bases, with 11 bases sitting between them. The CDR3 sequence: CASSEWTVVAKNIQYF. The CDR3 DNA reads as TGTGCCAGCAGTGAATGGACAGTTGTAGCCAAAAACATTCAGTACTTC. The full variable domain, with the rest looked up from reference TRBV2 and TRBJ2-4, is EPEVTQTPSHQVTQMGQEVILRCVPISNHLYFYWYRQILGQKVEFLVSFYNNEISEKSEIFDDQFSVERPDGSNFTLKIRSTKLEDSAMYFCASSEWTVVAKNIQYFGAGTRLSVL.

The gene calls are TRBV2 and TRBJ1-4, with 7 bases lining up with TRBD1. Germline V gives CDR1 SNHLY, CDR2 FYNNEI. V dropped 2 bases and J dropped 3; count of bases not matched to a gene: 3. CDR3 size: 15 residues. The CDR3 nucleotides are TGTGCCAGCAGTGAACCCGGGACAGCTAATGAAAAACTGTTTTTT. Its protein is CASSEPGTANEKLFF.

This chain uses TRBV10-3 with TRBJ1-2, with 9 bases matching TRBD1. The CDR3 loop spans 20 amino acids. The germline gives CDR1 ENHRY, CDR2 SYGVKD. V dropped 0 bases and J dropped 2; count of bases not matched to a gene: 16. The CDR3 DNA reads as TGTGCCATCAGTGAGTCGAACAGGGGGCTAACCCTACCTTTCAACTATGGCTACACCTTC. Its translation is CAISESNRGLTLPFNYGYTF.

In nucleotides, the CDR3 is TGCGCCAGCAGTCCGGGAACGAACCGCGAAAAACTGTTTTTT. Encoded protein: CASSPGTNREKLFF. The chain carries TRBV10-1 and TRBJ1-4; D gene uncertain. The CDR3 consists of 14 residues. The V end was cut by 5 bases, the J end by 8 bases, with 15 bases between. From germline, CDR1 is WNHNN and CDR2 SYGVQD (reference sequence).

This chain uses TRBV4-1 with TRBJ1-1; the D gene is possibly TRBD1 (5 bases). The CDR3 extends over 15 amino acids. CDR1 is MGHRA, CDR2 YSYEKL, per germline. The V and J ends lost 0 bases and 0 bases respectively, with 8 bases between them. CDR3 sequence (DNA): TGCGCCAGCAGCCAAGATCCAGGGATGAACACTGAAGCTTTCTTT. Residues: CASSQDPGMNTEAFF.

The V gene is TRBV10-3, the J gene TRBJ1-1; perhaps TRBD1 as D (5 bases). V shed 7 bases and J shed 3 bases, with 15 bases lying between them. The CDR3 runs to 14 residues. CDR1 ENHRY and CDR2 SYGVKD come from the germline V gene. The CDR3 reads CAINSAGADTEAFF. The CDR3 bases are TGTGCCATCAATTCCGCCGGGGCCGACACTGAAGCTTTCTTT.

The chain joins TRBV19 to TRBJ2-3, with 10 bases aligning to TRBD2. Per the germline V gene, CDR1 is LNHDA and CDR2 is SQIVND (reference sequence). J gave up 5 bases and V 4 bases, and 9 bases lay outside the gene matches. The CDR3 covers 16 residues. The CDR3 sequence is CASSTGLAGVEDTQYF. The CDR3 DNA sequence: TGTGCCAGTAGTACCGGGCTAGCGGGAGTTGAAGATACGCAGTATTTT.